This entry lists 5 T cell receptor beta chains sequenced from one sample in a study of blood T cells in healthy people across ages (dated by TCRdb to between 2014 and 2017). The library was made by 5' RACE. The sequencer was an Illumina HiSeq 2500. A second roughly 7 to 11 cycle PCR used a sample-barcoded 5' primer and a J-beta primer mix. In TCRdb, the public reads were trimmed at Q25 with fastp and aligned with MiXCR, with productive beta chains retained. Every CDR3 protein is listed once, alongside the most common genes and DNA of its rows. Recorded for this sample are roughly 1.5 million distinct CDR3 sequences; 42% of them occurred a single time. The top ten constitute around 4% of the sample. Specimen: blood. The receptors were gathered from a young woman in good health.

The chain has TRBV29-1 and TRBJ1-2, with D possibly being TRBD1 (5 bases). CDR3 length: 14 residues. The V end lost 5 bases, the J end lost 8 bases, and 21 bases lay between the germline ends. From germline, CDR1 is SQVTM and CDR2 ANQGSEA. The CDR3 reads CSVWSTALKGGYTF. In DNA form, the CDR3 reads TGCAGCGTTTGGTCGACAGCCCTTAAGGGCGGCTACACCTTC.

This clonotype has a handful of counts. The rearrangement joins TRBV29-1 to TRBJ2-7; D uncertain. Germline V gene sequence: CDR1 SQVTM, CDR2 ANQGSEA. The CDR3 runs to 11 residues. V lost 2 bases to trimming and J lost 4 bases, with 6 bases between them. CDR3 nucleotide sequence: TGCAGCGTTGAATCTAATTACGAGCAGTACTTC. Translation: CSVESNYEQYF.

The chain combines TRBV12-3 or TRBV12-4 with TRBJ1-5; TRBD1 might be the D (5 bases). V dropped 4 bases and J dropped 3 bases, with 13 bases sitting between them. The CDR3 has 15 amino acids. The DNA of the CDR3 is TGTGCCAGCAGTTCAGCAGACAGCCCCAATCAGCCCCAGCATTTT. Amino acids: CASSSADSPNQPQHF.

This chain connects TRBV6-6 to TRBJ2-1; 7 nucleotides agree with TRBD2. The CDR3 length is 17 residues. Germline loops: CDR1 MNHNY, CDR2 SVGAGI (reference sequence). J was trimmed by 2 bases and V by 6 bases; bases with no gene match: 13. CDR3 loop: CASSHSLRLATYNEQFF. Here the CDR3 DNA reads TGTGCCAGCAGCCATAGCCTAAGACTAGCTACCTACAATGAGCAGTTCTTC.

The chain employs TRBV2 and TRBJ2-5; maybe TRBD1 (5 bases). The DNA end is a closer match to TRBJ2-7, so the J assignment may be wrong. The CDR3 length is 15 residues. Germline CDR1 is SNHLY and CDR2 is FYNNEI. The CDR3 protein is CASSDVVDRYYEQYF. As DNA, the CDR3 is TGTGCCAGCAGTGATGTGGTTGACAGATACTACGAGCAGTACTTC.